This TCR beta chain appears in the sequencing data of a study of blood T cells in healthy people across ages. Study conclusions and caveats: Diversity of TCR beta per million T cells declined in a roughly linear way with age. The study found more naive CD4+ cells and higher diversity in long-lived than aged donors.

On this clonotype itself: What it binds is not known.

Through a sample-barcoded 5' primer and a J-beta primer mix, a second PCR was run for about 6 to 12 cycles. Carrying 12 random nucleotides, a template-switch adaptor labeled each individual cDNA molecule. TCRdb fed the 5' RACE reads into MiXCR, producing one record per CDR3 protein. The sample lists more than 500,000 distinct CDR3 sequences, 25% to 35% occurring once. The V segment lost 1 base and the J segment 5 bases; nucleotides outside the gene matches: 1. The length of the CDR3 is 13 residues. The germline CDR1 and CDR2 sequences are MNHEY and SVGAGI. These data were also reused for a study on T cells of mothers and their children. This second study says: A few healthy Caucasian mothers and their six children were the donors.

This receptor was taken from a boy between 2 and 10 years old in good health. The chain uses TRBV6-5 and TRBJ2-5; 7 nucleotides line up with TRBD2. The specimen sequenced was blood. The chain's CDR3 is CASSYFGGETQYF. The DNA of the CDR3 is TGTGCCAGCAGTTACTTCGGGGGGGAGACCCAGTACTTC.